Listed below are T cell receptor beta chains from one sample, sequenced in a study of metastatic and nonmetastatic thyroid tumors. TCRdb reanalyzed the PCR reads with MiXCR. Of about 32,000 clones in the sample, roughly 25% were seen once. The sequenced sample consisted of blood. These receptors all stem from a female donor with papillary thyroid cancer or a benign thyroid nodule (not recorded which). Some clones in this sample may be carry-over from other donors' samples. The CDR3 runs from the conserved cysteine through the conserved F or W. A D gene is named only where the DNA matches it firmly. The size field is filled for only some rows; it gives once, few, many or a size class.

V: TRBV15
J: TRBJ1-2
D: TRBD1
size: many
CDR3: CATSRETTGAGYGYTF
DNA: TGTGCCACCAGCAGGGAAACGACAGGGGCGGGCTATGGCTACACCTTC

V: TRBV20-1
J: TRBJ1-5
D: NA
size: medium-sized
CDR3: CSAFGGNQPQHF
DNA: TGCAGTGCCTTCGGAGGGAATCAGCCCCAGCATTTT

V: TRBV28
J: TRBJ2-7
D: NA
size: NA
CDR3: CASSPNTWTVAYEQYF
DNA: TGTGCCAGCAGTCCTAACACCTGGACAGTGGCCTACGAGCAGTACTTC

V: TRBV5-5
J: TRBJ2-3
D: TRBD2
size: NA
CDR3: CASSLAGEGTDTQYF
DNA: TGTGCCAGCAGCCTAGCGGGAGAAGGCACAGATACGCAGTATTTT

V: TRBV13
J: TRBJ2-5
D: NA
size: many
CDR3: CASSSRTRQETQYF
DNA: TGTGCCAGCAGCTCCAGGACGAGGCAAGAGACCCAGTACTTC

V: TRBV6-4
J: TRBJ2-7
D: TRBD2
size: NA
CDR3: CASSEASGSSYEQYF
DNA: TGTGCCAGCAGTGAAGCTAGCGGGAGCTCATACGAGCAGTACTTC

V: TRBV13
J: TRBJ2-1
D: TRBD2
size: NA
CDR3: CASSPRLAGEGGLYNEQFF
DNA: TGTGCCAGCAGCCCTCGACTAGCGGGAGAGGGGGGGCTCTACAATGAGCAGTTCTTC

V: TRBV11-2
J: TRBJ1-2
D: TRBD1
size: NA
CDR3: CARRTFDLWGQGGTYGYTF
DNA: TGTGCCAGACGAACATTTGACTTGTGGGGACAGGGAGGGACCTATGGCTACACCTTC

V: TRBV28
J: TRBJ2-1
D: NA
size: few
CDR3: CASSWTTMNHEQFF
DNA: TGTGCCAGCAGTTGGACGACTATGAACCATGAGCAGTTCTTC

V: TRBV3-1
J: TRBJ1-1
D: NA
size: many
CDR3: CASSQEGPNTEAFF
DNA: TGTGCCAGCAGCCAAGAGGGTCCTAACACTGAAGCTTTCTTT

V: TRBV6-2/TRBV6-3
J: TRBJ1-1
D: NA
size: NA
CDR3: CASSYERGAFF
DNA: TGTGCCAGCAGTTACGAAAGGGGGGCTTTCTTT

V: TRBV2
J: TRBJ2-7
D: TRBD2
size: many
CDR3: CASSENPGLAGKSQEQYF
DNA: TGTGCCAGCAGTGAAAATCCGGGACTAGCGGGAAAAAGTCAAGAGCAGTACTTC

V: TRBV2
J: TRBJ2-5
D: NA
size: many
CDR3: CASKPTGGGETQYF
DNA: TGTGCCAGCAAGCCAACAGGGGGGGGAGAGACCCAGTACTTC

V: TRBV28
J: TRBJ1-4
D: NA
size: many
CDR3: CALGGRNEKLFF
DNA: TGTGCCCTGGGGGGGCGCAATGAAAAACTGTTTTTT

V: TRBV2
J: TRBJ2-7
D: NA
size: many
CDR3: CASVHAIAYEQYF
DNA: TGTGCCAGCGTTCACGCTATCGCCTACGAGCAGTACTTC

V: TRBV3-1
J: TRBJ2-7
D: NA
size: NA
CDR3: CASSQGDRNYEQYF
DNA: TGTGCCAGCAGCCAAGGTGACAGAAACTACGAGCAGTACTTC

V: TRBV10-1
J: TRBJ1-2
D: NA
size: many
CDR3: CASSETGSSGYTF
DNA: TGCGCCAGCAGTGAGACAGGGAGTAGTGGCTACACCTTC

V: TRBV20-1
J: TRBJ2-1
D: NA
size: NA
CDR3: CSAREPLPGRAGNEQLF
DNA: TGCAGTGCTAGAGAGCCCCTCCCTGGACGGGCTGGCAATGAGCAGTTATTC

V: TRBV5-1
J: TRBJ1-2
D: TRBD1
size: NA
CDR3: CASRSGTGGLGYTF
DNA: TGCGCCAGCAGGTCCGGGACAGGGGGGTTAGGCTACACCTTC

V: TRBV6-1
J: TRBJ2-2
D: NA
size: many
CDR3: CASSPQGTAGNTGELFF
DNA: TGTGCCAGCAGCCCCCAGGGGACTGCGGGGAACACCGGGGAGCTGTTTTTT

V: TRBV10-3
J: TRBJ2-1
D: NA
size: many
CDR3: CAISESFSGSNEQFF
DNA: TGTGCCATCAGTGAGAGCTTTTCAGGCAGCAATGAGCAGTTCTTC

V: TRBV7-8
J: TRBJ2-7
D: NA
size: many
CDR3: CASSRRTASLTYEQYF
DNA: TGTGCCAGCAGCCGGAGGACGGCCAGTTTAACCTACGAGCAGTACTTC

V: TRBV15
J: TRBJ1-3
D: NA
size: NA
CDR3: CATSRDQPSSGNTIYF
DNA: TGTGCCACCAGCAGAGATCAGCCAAGCTCTGGAAACACCATATATTTT

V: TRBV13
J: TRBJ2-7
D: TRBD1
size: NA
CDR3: CASSYTGGPPYDPYF
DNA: TGTGCCAGCAGCTACACAGGGGGTCCGCCCTACGACCCGTACTTC

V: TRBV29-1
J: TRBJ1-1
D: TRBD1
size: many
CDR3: CSAGQGTRESAFF
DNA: TGCAGCGCGGGACAGGGGACACGTGAATCGGCTTTCTTT

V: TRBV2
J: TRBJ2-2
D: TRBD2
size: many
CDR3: CASSERTRGTGELFF
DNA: TGTGCCAGCAGTGAAAGGACTAGGGGAACCGGGGAGCTGTTTTTT

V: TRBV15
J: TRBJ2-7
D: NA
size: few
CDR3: CATSREGSGQYF
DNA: TGTGCCACCAGCAGAGAAGGGAGCGGGCAGTACTTC

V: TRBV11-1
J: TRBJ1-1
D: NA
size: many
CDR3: CASSLNGVNTEAFF
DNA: TGTGCCAGCAGCTTAAACGGGGTGAACACTGAAGCTTTCTTT

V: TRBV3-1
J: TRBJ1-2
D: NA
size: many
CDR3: CASSRLDVGGIYGYTF
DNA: TGTGCCAGCAGTAGGCTAGACGTGGGGGGAATCTATGGCTACACCTTC

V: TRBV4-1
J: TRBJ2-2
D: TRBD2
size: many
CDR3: CASSQGPLTSEPAGELFF
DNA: TGCGCCAGCAGCCAAGGGCCATTGACTAGCGAACCCGCCGGGGAGCTGTTTTTT

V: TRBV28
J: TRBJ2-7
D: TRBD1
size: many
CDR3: CASSPGQSLEQYF
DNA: TGTGCCAGCAGTCCGGGACAGTCACTCGAGCAGTACTTC

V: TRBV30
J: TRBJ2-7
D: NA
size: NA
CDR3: CAWSSGGPHEQYF
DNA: TGTGCCTGGAGCTCCGGGGGTCCCCACGAGCAGTACTTC